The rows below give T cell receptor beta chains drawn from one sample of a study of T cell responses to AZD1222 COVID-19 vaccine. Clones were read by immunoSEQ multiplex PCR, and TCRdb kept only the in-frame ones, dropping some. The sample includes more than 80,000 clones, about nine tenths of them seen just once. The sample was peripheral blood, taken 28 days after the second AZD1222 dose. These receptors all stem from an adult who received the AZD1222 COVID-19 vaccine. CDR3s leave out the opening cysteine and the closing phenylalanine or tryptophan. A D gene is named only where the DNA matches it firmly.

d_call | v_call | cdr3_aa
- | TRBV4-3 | ASSQGPTGYYEQY
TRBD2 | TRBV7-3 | ASSSSGGGANEQF
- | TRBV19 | ASSIGPRAQRANEQF
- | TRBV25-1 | ASTLGLIQETQY
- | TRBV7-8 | ASSFGFGSTEAF
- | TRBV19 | ASRPNGQGSSYEQY
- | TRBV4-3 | ASSQLGGRANYGYT
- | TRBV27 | ASSSQGYVGYT
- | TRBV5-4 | ASSFDTGYNSPLH
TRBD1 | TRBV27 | ASKRRDRISYGYT
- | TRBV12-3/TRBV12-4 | ASSRVAGYGYT
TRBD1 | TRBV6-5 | ASRQSGTGDEKLF
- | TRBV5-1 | ASSLAERKGGTEAF
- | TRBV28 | ASSVVTYEQY
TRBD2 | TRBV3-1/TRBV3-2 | ASSQLTSGGYFSYEQY
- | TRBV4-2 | ASSQESGTRQETQY
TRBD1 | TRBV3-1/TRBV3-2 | ASSPPSRDRACSFSGNTIY
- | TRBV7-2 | ASSFYGANVLT
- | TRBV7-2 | ASSLGQPSNQPQH
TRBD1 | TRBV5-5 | ASSWGDRGSTEAF
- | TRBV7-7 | ASSKTGPPNEKLF
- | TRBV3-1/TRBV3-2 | ASSQLQGYNSPLH
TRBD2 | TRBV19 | ASSTGTSGTDTQY
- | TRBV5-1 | ASSPRTVDSYEQY
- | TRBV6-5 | ASSYSYRTDEKLF
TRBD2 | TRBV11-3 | ASSLGGLDLDEQF
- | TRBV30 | AWSAGFGYEQY
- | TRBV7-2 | ASSLARAGYGYT
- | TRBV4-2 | ASSQEGRGGYGYT
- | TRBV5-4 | ASSWKLDTQY
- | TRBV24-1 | ATSAVDRDGNEKLF
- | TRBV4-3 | ASSQDERAGVGYT
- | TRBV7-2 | ASSYRPPETQY
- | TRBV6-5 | ASSYGQYNSPLH
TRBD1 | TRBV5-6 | ASSPTGQGIYEQY
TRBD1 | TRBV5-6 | ASSFRDRVTEAF